This entry lists 5 T cell receptor beta chains sequenced from one sample in a study of cytomegalovirus exposure and HLA in healthy donors. 13 Jbeta primers and 60 Vbeta primers were used for the PCR. Using immunoSEQ multiplex PCR, the repertoire was profiled, and TCRdb retains in-frame clones only, with some absent. The sample lists under 200,000 clones; approximately 80% were seen once. Sequenced sample: PBMCs. The receptors shown here come from a young woman in good health and CMV-seropositive.

V gene TRBV30 combines with J gene TRBJ1-5; TRBD1 matches 10 bases. CDR1 is GTSNPN, CDR2 SVGIG, per germline (reference sequence). V lost 2 bases, J lost 7 bases, and 5 bases stayed unmatched. The CDR3 runs to 14 residues. The CDR3 nucleotides read TGTGCCTGGAGTCGACAGGGGGCTCAACAGCCCCAGCATTTT. Translating gives CAWSRQGAQQPQHF.

This clone appeared a single time. The chain couples TRBV15 to TRBJ1-1; the D gene is possibly TRBD1 (5 bases). V lost 1 base to trimming and J lost 6 bases, with 15 bases between them. The CDR3 is 15 residues long. The germline V gene encodes CDR1 LNHNV and CDR2 YYDKDF (reference sequence). This CDR3 reads CATSRVGGPFAEAFF. The CDR3 nucleotides are TGTGCCACCAGCAGAGTGGGGGGTCCCTTCGCTGAAGCTTTCTTT. The whole variable domain, filled in from reference TRBV15 and TRBJ1-1, reads DAMVIQNPRYQVTQFGKPVTLSCSQTLNHNVMYWYQQKSSQAPKLLFHYYDKDFNNEADTPDNFQSRRPNTSFCFLDIRSPGLGDTAMYLCATSRVGGPFAEAFFGQGTRLTVV.

The chain carries TRBV5-1 and TRBJ2-7; TRBD1 matches 10 bases. This CDR3 contains 15 residues. The J segment lost 2 bases and the V segment lost 4 bases, leaving 6 bases of the junction unmatched. From germline, CDR1 is SGHRS and CDR2 YFSETQ. CDR3 protein: CASSPTGGPPYEQYF. The CDR3 DNA is TGCGCCAGCAGCCCGACAGGGGGCCCACCCTACGAGCAGTACTTC.

V gene TRBV5-5 combines with J gene TRBJ2-1, with a tentative D call TRBD2 (7 bases). Per the germline V gene, CDR1 is SGHKS and CDR2 is YYEKEE (reference sequence). CDR3 length: 17 amino acids. Between the trimmed V and J ends, which lost 0 bases and 0 bases, there was a span of 13 bases. Here the CDR3 reads CASSLAGASGSYNEQFF. For the CDR3, the DNA is TGTGCCAGCAGCTTGGCAGGGGCTAGCGGCTCCTACAATGAGCAGTTCTTC.

The V call is TRBV7-9, the J call TRBJ1-5; no clear D gene. Germline CDR1 reads SEHNR; CDR2 reads FQNEAQ (reference sequence). V shed 0 bases and J shed 4 bases, with 13 bases lying between them. The CDR3 has 16 residues. CDR3 sequence: CASSLANSFGNQPQHF. The CDR3 nucleotides are TGTGCCAGCAGCTTAGCGAACAGCTTTGGGAATCAGCCCCAGCATTTT.